Below, 32 T cell receptor beta chains from the same sample are listed, as sequenced in a study of blood T cell repertoires in COVID-19. Generated by immunoSEQ multiplex PCR, the TCRdb table keeps only in-frame clones and is missing some. The sample carries roughly 86,000 clones, 82% recorded once. What was sequenced was peripheral blood. The receptors were gathered from a human donor in a cohort sampled during active COVID-19.

The CDR3 nucleotides are TGTGCCAGCAGTTCGACAGGGGGCATGGGCAATCAGCCCCAGCATTTT. Translation: CASSSTGGMGNQPQHF. The gene calls are TRBV28 and TRBJ1-5, with TRBD1 matching 10 bases. Germline values: CDR1 MDHEN, CDR2 SYDVKM. V trimming: 4 bases; J trimming: 2 bases; junction bases outside the gene matches: 5. CDR3 length: 16 amino acids. Combining the CDR3 with reference TRBV28 and TRBJ1-5 gives the whole variable domain DVKVTQSSRYLVKRTGEKVFLECVQDMDHENMFWYRQDPGLGLRLIYFSYDVKMKEKGDIPEGYSVSREKKERFSLILESASTNQTSMYLCASSSTGGMGNQPQHFGDGTRLSIL.

V gene TRBV19 combines with J gene TRBJ2-7; the D gene is possibly TRBD2 (6 bases). Trimming removed 3 bases from V and 7 bases from J, with 19 bases in between. This CDR3 region has 15 residues. CDR1 and CDR2 from the germline V gene are LNHDA and SQIVND (reference sequence). CDR3 sequence reads: CASSMTGTSGGEQYF. In DNA form, the CDR3 reads TGTGCCAGTAGTATGACCGGGACCTCTGGAGGGGAGCAGTACTTC. The variable domain in full, completed from reference TRBV19 and TRBJ2-7, reads DGGITQSPKYLFRKEGQNVTLSCEQNLNHDAMYWYRQDPGQGLRLIYYSQIVNDFQKGDIAEGYSVSREKKESFPLTVTSAQKNPTAFYLCASSMTGTSGGEQYFGPGTRLTVT.

The V and J genes are TRBV12-3 or TRBV12-4 and TRBJ2-1, with 8 bases lining up with TRBD1. The length of the CDR3 is 11 residues. The J segment lost 15 bases and the V segment lost 4 bases, leaving 5 bases of the junction unmatched. The CDR3 loop reads CASSSDRGWFF. The CDR3, as DNA: TGTGCCAGCAGTTCCGACAGGGGATGGTTCTTC.

This clone occurred once. At one end, the junction sequence differs from germline, possibly due to a read error. V gene TRBV5-1 combines with J gene TRBJ1-5, with D maybe TRBD1 (6 bases). Germline CDR1 reads SGHRS; CDR2 reads YFSETQ. The CDR3 length is 16 residues. The CDR3 nucleotides are TGCGCCAGCAGCCCGGGAGGGACAAATAGCAATCAGTCCCAGCATTTT. Protein product: CASSPGGTNSNQSQHF.

CDR3 nucleotides: TGCAGCGTTGAACTGAGAGGGGGCCCCCGCCGAAACTATGGCTACACCTTC. Protein product: CSVELRGGPRRNYGYTF. The chain uses TRBV29-1 and TRBJ1-2, with 7 bases aligning to TRBD1. The CDR3 covers 17 residues. V gave up 2 bases and J gave up 2 bases; unmatched junction bases: 14. Germline CDR1 is SQVTM and CDR2 is ANQGSEA.

This chain links TRBV12-3 or TRBV12-4 with TRBJ1-1, with unresolved D. Deletions cut 7 bases from V and 6 bases from J, with 9 bases between. The CDR3 runs 11 residues. CDR3 residues: CASKRVAEAFF. The DNA of the CDR3 is TGTGCCAGCAAGAGGGTTGCTGAAGCTTTCTTT.

This clone came up a few times. The chain has TRBV6-2 or TRBV6-3 and TRBJ1-2; D is ambiguous. Germline loops: CDR1 MNHEY, CDR2 SVGEGT. The length of the CDR3 is 14 residues. V lost 6 bases and J 4 bases, leaving 15 bases between the germline ends. The CDR3 DNA sequence: TGTGCCAGCAGCAACCGCGGGCGGATCTATGGCTACACCTTC. The encoded protein is CASSNRGRIYGYTF.

This chain uses TRBV4-1 with TRBJ1-4; no firm D call. Between the trimmed V and J ends, which lost 6 bases and 4 bases, there was a span of 12 bases. The germline V gene encodes CDR1 MGHRA and CDR2 YSYEKL. CDR3 size: 14 residues. The CDR3 loop reads CASRADTNNEKLFF. CDR3 nucleotide sequence: TGCGCCAGCAGGGCAGACACCAATAATGAAAAACTGTTTTTT.

J is TRBJ1-4 and V is TRBV27; 8 bases line up with TRBD1. Germline-derived CDR1 and CDR2 are MNHEY and SMNVEV (reference sequence). V lost 1 base to trimming and J lost 2 bases; unmatched junction nucleotides: 3. This CDR3 contains 16 residues. CDR3 nucleotide sequence: TGTGCCAGCAGTTTATTCCGGACAGGGACTAATGAAAAACTGTTTTTT. This encodes CASSLFRTGTNEKLFF. Looking up the rest from reference TRBV27 and TRBJ1-4 gives the full variable domain: EAQVTQNPRYLITVTGKKLTVTCSQNMNHEYMSWYRQDPGLGLRQIYYSMNVEVTDKGDVPEGYKVSRKEKRNFPLILESPSPNQTSLYFCASSLFRTGTNEKLFFGSGTQLSVL.

The J gene is TRBJ2-7, the V gene TRBV7-9; D is uncertain. The CDR3 runs 13 residues. V dropped 5 bases and J dropped 4 bases, with 12 bases sitting between them. Per the germline V gene, CDR1 is SEHNR and CDR2 is FQNEAQ (reference sequence). This CDR3 is CASSPVTTYEQYF. In nucleotides, the CDR3 is TGTGCCAGCAGCCCGGTGACGACTTACGAGCAGTACTTC.

The chain employs TRBV4-1 and TRBJ1-4; perhaps TRBD1 as D (6 bases). CDR1 MGHRA and CDR2 YSYEKL come from the germline V gene. CDR3 length: 16 residues. The V and J ends lost 5 bases and 8 bases respectively, with 21 bases between them. This CDR3 is CASSSSSRGLGEKLFF. The CDR3 DNA is TGCGCCAGCAGCTCTTCCTCGAGGGGGTTGGGCGAAAAACTGTTTTTT.

This clone was seen a single time. The rearrangement uses TRBV19 and TRBJ1-5, with TRBD1 matching 8 bases. Germline CDR1 LNHDA, CDR2 SQIVND (reference sequence). The CDR3 is 14 amino acids. J was trimmed by 4 bases and V by 6 bases; bases with no gene match: 5. CDR3 amino acids: CASRRDRRNQPQHF. The CDR3 nucleotides read TGTGCCAGTAGAAGGGACAGGAGGAATCAGCCCCAGCATTTT. The whole variable domain, filled in from reference TRBV19 and TRBJ1-5, reads DGGITQSPKYLFRKEGQNVTLSCEQNLNHDAMYWYRQDPGQGLRLIYYSQIVNDFQKGDIAEGYSVSREKKESFPLTVTSAQKNPTAFYLCASRRDRRNQPQHFGDGTRLSIL.

V gene TRBV7-9 combines with J gene TRBJ2-3, with D uncertain. CDR1 and CDR2 from the germline V gene are SEHNR and FQNEAQ (reference sequence). The CDR3 totals 14 residues. Trimming left V 5 bases short and J 0 bases short, with 9 bases between. The CDR3: CASSRDWSTDTQYF. The CDR3 coding sequence is TGTGCCAGCAGCCGCGACTGGAGCACAGATACGCAGTATTTT.

This clone is categorized as medium-sized. The rearrangement joins TRBV7-3 to TRBJ2-7; 10 positions match TRBD1. The CDR3 covers 18 residues. V lost 0 bases, J lost 5 bases, and 13 bases stayed unmatched. CDR1 is SGHTA and CDR2 is FQGTGA in the germline V gene. The CDR3 nucleotides are TGTGCCAGCAGCTTAACTGGAGGGACAGGGGTGCTTCGCCACGAGCAGTACTTC. Protein product: CASSLTGGTGVLRHEQYF.

This rearrangement joins TRBV3-1 (or the pseudogene TRBV3-2) to TRBJ2-2; D is unclear. The germline V gene has CDR1 LGHDT and CDR2 YNNKEL (reference sequence). Trimming shortened V by 3 bases and J by 1 base, and 9 bases separated the two germline ends. The CDR3 runs to 15 residues. In nucleotides, the CDR3 is TGTGCCAGCAGCCATATGACTGGGAACACCGGGGAGCTGTTTTTT. The encoded protein is CASSHMTGNTGELFF.

The chain is built from TRBV7-9 and TRBJ1-2; D ambiguous. Per germline, CDR1 SEHNR and CDR2 FQNEAQ (reference sequence). CDR3 length: 14 amino acids. The V end was cut by 8 bases, the J end by 3 bases, with 16 bases between. CDR3 in amino acids: CASGERERDYGYTF. CDR3 nucleotides: TGTGCCAGCGGGGAGCGGGAGAGGGACTATGGCTACACCTTC. Drawing the rest from reference TRBV7-9 and TRBJ1-2, the complete variable domain is DTGVSQNPRHKITKRGQNVTFRCDPISEHNRLYWYRQTLGQGPEFLTYFQNEAQLEKSRLLSDRFSAERPKGSFSTLEIQRTEQGDSAMYLCASGERERDYGYTFGSGTRLTVV.

The chain combines TRBV29-1 with TRBJ1-4; TRBD1 matches 9 bases. The ends lost 7 bases at V and 0 bases at J; junction bases unmatched: 9. The germline gives CDR1 SQVTM, CDR2 ANQGSEA. The CDR3 contains 16 residues. CDR3 coding DNA: TGCAGCGCTCTCGGGACAGGGTTGGCAACTAATGAAAAACTGTTTTTT. Translation gives CSALGTGLATNEKLFF.

This clone is a singleton in its sample. This chain links TRBV19 with TRBJ1-1, with D possibly TRBD1 on 5 matching bases. CDR3 length: 13 residues. Germline loops: CDR1 LNHDA, CDR2 SQIVND (reference sequence). Trimming removed 7 bases at V and 4 bases at J, with 13 bases between. CDR3 sequence (DNA): TGTGCCAGTACCAGAGTCCAGGGCACTGAAGCTTTCTTT. It encodes CASTRVQGTEAFF. The full variable domain, in which reference TRBV19 and TRBJ1-1 provide the parts outside the CDR3, is DGGITQSPKYLFRKEGQNVTLSCEQNLNHDAMYWYRQDPGQGLRLIYYSQIVNDFQKGDIAEGYSVSREKKESFPLTVTSAQKNPTAFYLCASTRVQGTEAFFGQGTRLTVV.

The chain links TRBV28 to TRBJ1-5; perhaps TRBD1 as D (6 bases). Looked up from germline, CDR1 is MDHEN and CDR2 is SYDVKM. Trimming removed 7 bases at V and 5 bases at J, with 21 bases between. The CDR3 loop spans 16 amino acids. The CDR3 DNA follows: TGTGCCAGCACACCCGGTGGGTTAGGGGGGGATCAGCCCCAGCATTTT. Protein product: CASTPGGLGGDQPQHF.

The chain joins TRBV30 to TRBJ2-3; 9 bases are shared with TRBD1. J lost 4 bases, V lost 5 bases, and 7 bases had no gene match. The CDR3 loop spans 14 amino acids. Per germline, CDR1 GTSNPN and CDR2 SVGIG (reference sequence). The chain's CDR3 is CAWGPGQGADTQYF. CDR3 nucleotides: TGTGCCTGGGGACCGGGACAGGGTGCAGATACGCAGTATTTT.

V is TRBV7-2 and J is TRBJ1-3, with D hard to call. Per the germline V gene, CDR1 is SGHTA and CDR2 is FQGNSA. The CDR3 extends over 14 amino acids. The V end lost 1 base, the J end lost 1 base, and 5 bases lay between the germline ends. DNA for the CDR3: TGTGCCAGCAGCTTAGGCAGATCTGGAAACACCATATATTTT. Translating it yields CASSLGRSGNTIYF.

This chain uses TRBV30 with TRBJ1-2; a possible D gene is TRBD1 (5 bases). The CDR3 is made up of 17 amino acids. V was cut by 4 bases and J by 4 bases, with 25 bases left in between. Germline V gene sequence: CDR1 GTSNPN, CDR2 SVGIG (reference sequence). The CDR3 here is CAWKGEQNAAVGYGYTF. The CDR3, as DNA: TGTGCCTGGAAAGGGGAACAGAATGCCGCCGTGGGCTATGGCTACACCTTC.

The chain recombines TRBV5-8 with TRBJ2-1; 7 bases fit TRBD1. The CDR3 runs 15 residues. CDR1 is SGHTS and CDR2 is YDEGEE in the germline V gene. V dropped 4 bases and J dropped 1; count of bases not matched to a gene: 5. The DNA for the CDR3 is TGTGCCAGCAGCAAAGGGGGCGCATCCTACAATGAGCAGTTCTTC. The encoded protein is CASSKGGASYNEQFF.

This clone has just one count. The genes are TRBV14 and TRBJ2-1, with a weak D call TRBD1 (6 bases). The CDR3 is 17 residues long. Trimming stripped 1 base from V and 1 base from J, with 14 bases between. The germline gives CDR1 SGHDN, CDR2 FVKESK. This CDR3 reads CASSQAVVGASYNEQFF. DNA for the CDR3: TGTGCCAGCAGCCAAGCGGTGGTGGGGGCTTCCTACAATGAGCAGTTCTTC.

The V call is TRBV5-1, the J call TRBJ2-3, with D perhaps matching TRBD2 (6 bases). The V gene's germline CDR1 is SGHRS and CDR2 YFSETQ. The CDR3 covers 16 residues. Trimming pared 4 bases from V and 2 bases from J, leaving 17 bases between. The CDR3 DNA sequence: TGCGCCAGCAGCCCCTATCAGGGACTCTTCACAGATACGCAGTATTTT. Its translation is CASSPYQGLFTDTQYF. Filled out from reference TRBV5-1 and TRBJ2-3, the complete variable domain reads KAGVTQTPRYLIKTRGQQVTLSCSPISGHRSVSWYQQTPGQGLQFLFEYFSETQRNKGNFPGRFSGRQFSNSRSEMNVSTLELGDSALYLCASSPYQGLFTDTQYFGPGTRLTVL.

This clone came up a few times. The chain combines TRBV28 with TRBJ1-6; D is perhaps TRBD1 (5 bases). The ends were cut back, 6 bases at V and 7 bases at J, with 10 bases in the middle. The CDR3 length is 13 residues. The germline V gene has CDR1 MDHEN and CDR2 SYDVKM. The CDR3 nucleotides are TGTGCCAGCAGCTTACAGGTGAATTCACCCCTCCACTTT. Translation gives CASSLQVNSPLHF.

The V gene is TRBV3-1 (or the pseudogene TRBV3-2), the J gene TRBJ2-7, with D perhaps TRBD1 (6 bases). Trimming shortened V by 0 bases and J by 0 bases, and 12 bases separated the two germline ends. The CDR3 has 16 amino acids. Germline loops: CDR1 LGHDT, CDR2 YNNKEL (reference sequence). The CDR3 coding sequence is TGTGCCAGCAGCCAAGATCTAAGGACAGTCTCCTACGAGCAGTACTTC. This gives the protein CASSQDLRTVSYEQYF.

The chain joins TRBV2 to TRBJ1-2; TRBD1 agrees at 12 bases. This CDR3 is 14 amino acids long. The V segment lost 7 bases and the J segment 8 bases; nucleotides outside the gene matches: 8. CDR1 is SNHLY and CDR2 is FYNNEI in the germline V gene. The CDR3 spells CASNRDRGLDGYTF. The CDR3 DNA is TGTGCCAGCAACCGGGACAGGGGGCTGGACGGCTACACCTTC.

The V call is TRBV6-5, the J call TRBJ1-1; D possibly corresponds to TRBD1 (5 bases). Trimming removed 6 bases at V and 0 bases at J, with 14 bases between. This CDR3 comprises 15 residues. Germline V gene sequence: CDR1 MNHEY, CDR2 SVGAGI. The CDR3 sequence: CASSPRGVMNTEAFF. The CDR3 coding sequence is TGTGCCAGCAGCCCCCGGGGGGTCATGAACACTGAAGCTTTCTTT.

This chain uses TRBV29-1 with TRBJ2-3; 12 bases align to TRBD2. Germline V gives CDR1 SQVTM, CDR2 ANQGSEA. The CDR3 contains 15 residues. V was pared by 6 bases and J by 2 bases, with 6 bases of the junction left unmatched. CDR3 amino acids: CSVPRLAGVTDTQYF. The CDR3 bases are TGCAGCGTCCCTCGACTAGCGGGGGTCACAGATACGCAGTATTTT.

This chain links TRBV7-2 with TRBJ2-2, with D possibly being TRBD2 (5 bases). Trimming took 1 base from V and 5 from J, leaving 11 bases between them. The CDR3 contains 15 residues. Germline V gives CDR1 SGHTA, CDR2 FQGNSA. CDR3 in DNA: TGTGCCAGCAGCTTAGGCTGGCGGGCGACCGGGGAGCTGTTTTTT. Amino acid sequence: CASSLGWRATGELFF.

In this sample, this clone turned up a few times. V and J are TRBV5-1 and TRBJ2-2; possible D gene TRBD1, 5 bases. The CDR3 covers 15 residues. CDR1 SGHRS and CDR2 YFSETQ come from the germline V gene. V was cut by 0 bases and J by 1 base, with 7 bases left in between. The CDR3 DNA sequence: TGCGCCAGCAGCTTGGGACAGATGAACACCGGGGAGCTGTTTTTT. It specifies CASSLGQMNTGELFF.